Listed below are T cell receptor beta chains from one sample, sequenced in a study of CD8 T cells in Susac syndrome. MiXCR was run by TCRdb on the immunoSEQ multiplex PCR reads, yielding one entry per CDR3 protein. The sample carries roughly 180,000 distinct CDR3 sequences, around 94% recorded once. Sample: CD4+ T cells from PBMCs. The receptors here all came from a human donor in good health. Both conserved end residues are part of each CDR3. A D gene is named only where the DNA matches it firmly. Not every row has a clone size; where given, it reads once, few, many or a size class.

j_call d_call v_call clone_size cdr3_aa cdr3_nt
TRBJ2-5 - TRBV5-1 few CAAKEGPWVETQYF TGCGCCGCCAAGGAGGGGCCGTGGGTTGAGACCCAGTACTTC
TRBJ1-1 - TRBV29-1 - CSGGANTEAFF TGCAGCGGGGGGGCGAACACTGAAGCTTTCTTT
TRBJ2-3 - TRBV7-3 - CASSLPGWTDTQYF TGTGCCAGCAGCCTCCCCGGCTGGACAGATACGCAGTATTTT
TRBJ1-4 - TRBV23-1 - CASSLSPGFDEKLFF TGCGCCAGCAGTCTGTCCCCAGGCTTCGATGAAAAACTGTTTTTT
TRBJ2-1 - TRBV3-1 - CASSQPGYGEQFF TGTGCCAGCAGCCAACCAGGATATGGTGAGCAGTTCTTC
TRBJ1-1 - TRBV7-3 few CASSLQENTEAFF TGTGCCAGCAGCTTACAGGAGAACACTGAAGCTTTCTTT
TRBJ2-3 - TRBV7-6 - CASSPLSDTQYF TGTGCCAGCAGCCCACTTTCAGATACGCAGTATTTT
TRBJ2-2 - TRBV4-1 once CASSQDVSRATGELFF TGCGCCAGCAGCCAAGATGTGAGCAGGGCCACCGGGGAGCTGTTTTTT
TRBJ2-6 - TRBV12-3/TRBV12-4 - CASSSLQGAGANVLTF TGTGCCAGCAGTTCCCTGCAGGGAGCGGGGGCCAACGTCCTGACTTTC
TRBJ2-1 - TRBV6-2/TRBV6-3 - CAAKEGGANEQFF TGTGCGGCTAAAGAGGGGGGGGCGAATGAGCAGTTCTTC
TRBJ1-2 - TRBV3-1 - CASSQARGYTF TGTGCCAGCAGCCAAGCTAGAGGCTACACCTTC
TRBJ2-2 - TRBV29-1 - CSVRTGQSGELFF TGCAGCGTCCGCACCGGACAGTCCGGGGAGCTGTTTTTT
TRBJ2-2 - TRBV5-1 - CASSPPKNTGELFF TGCGCCAGCAGCCCCCCAAAGAACACCGGGGAGCTGTTTTTT
TRBJ2-3 TRBD2 TRBV5-4 - CASSLDAGGRTDTQYF TGTGCCAGCAGCTTGGATGCGGGGGGCCGCACAGATACGCAGTATTTT
TRBJ1-1 TRBD1 TRBV6-5 - CASLLDGQENTEAFF TGTGCCAGCCTGCTTGACGGACAGGAGAACACTGAAGCTTTCTTT
TRBJ2-7 - TRBV5-1 once CASSLEGISYEQYF TGCGCCAGCAGCTTGGAAGGCATCTCCTACGAGCAGTACTTC
TRBJ2-7 - TRBV29-1 - CSVSGRNYEQYF TGCAGCGTATCGGGACGGAATTACGAGCAGTACTTC
TRBJ2-7 - TRBV6-6 - CASSGGGVSVPQYF TGTGCCAGCAGTGGCGGAGGGGTTAGCGTCCCGCAGTACTTC
TRBJ2-7 - TRBV30 - CAWSPNTAGEQYF TGTGCCTGGAGTCCAAACACGGCCGGGGAGCAGTACTTC
TRBJ1-1 TRBD1 TRBV6-1 few CASRGQVTEAFF TGTGCCAGCAGGGGACAGGTCACTGAAGCTTTCTTT
TRBJ2-3 - TRBV29-1 - CSVARGLDTQYF TGCAGCGTCGCCCGGGGTCTAGATACGCAGTATTTT
TRBJ1-3 - TRBV12-3/TRBV12-4 - CASSFGLHSGNTIYF TGTGCCAGCAGTTTCGGGCTGCACTCTGGAAACACCATATATTTT
TRBJ2-7 - TRBV20-1 - CSARDDKGSYEQYF TGCAGTGCTAGAGATGACAAAGGTTCCTACGAGCAGTACTTC
TRBJ2-6 TRBD2 TRBV4-2 - CASSDRLAGESGANVLTF TGTGCCAGCAGCGACCGACTAGCGGGGGAGTCTGGGGCCAACGTCCTGACTTTC
TRBJ2-5 TRBD1 TRBV7-9 few CASSSGQGRETQYF TGTGCCAGCAGCTCCGGACAGGGGAGGGAGACCCAGTACTTC
TRBJ2-7 TRBD2 TRBV27 - CASSGVAGWEQYF TGTGCCAGCAGTGGAGTAGCGGGGTGGGAGCAGTACTTC
TRBJ2-7 TRBD1 TRBV29-1 - CSVGTGTYEQYF TGCAGCGTTGGGACAGGGACCTACGAGCAGTACTTC
TRBJ2-7 - TRBV30 - CAWSVGRHPYEQYF TGTGCCTGGAGTGTGGGGAGGCACCCCTACGAGCAGTACTTC
TRBJ2-5 - TRBV20-1 - CSASSNRDPETQYF TGCAGTGCTAGTTCCAACCGGGACCCAGAGACCCAGTACTTC
TRBJ2-3 - TRBV20-1 - CSAREGRTDTQYF TGCAGTGCTAGAGAGGGACGGACGGATACGCAGTATTTT
TRBJ2-1 - TRBV6-5 - CASRLEAGGYNEQFF TGTGCCAGCAGGTTAGAAGCGGGTGGATACAATGAGCAGTTCTTC
TRBJ2-7 - TRBV7-2 - CASSLLGGSYEQYF TGTGCCAGCAGCTTACTCGGGGGCTCCTACGAGCAGTACTTC
TRBJ2-5 TRBD2 TRBV6-2/TRBV6-3 - CASRAARAGYQETQYF TGTGCCAGCAGGGCAGCTCGAGCGGGGTACCAAGAGACCCAGTACTTC
TRBJ1-2 TRBD1 TRBV20-1 - CSARSPLGTVFDGYTF TGCAGTGCTAGATCTCCCTTGGGGACAGTTTTCGATGGCTACACCTTC
TRBJ2-3 TRBD2 TRBV20-1 - CSADSAGGHTLDTQYF TGCAGTGCTGATTCAGCGGGGGGGCACACTCTCGATACGCAGTATTTT
TRBJ2-3 - TRBV7-9 - CASSLAESPTDTQYF TGTGCCAGCAGCTTAGCGGAAAGTCCCACAGATACGCAGTATTTT
TRBJ2-3 - TRBV7-8 - CASSPRFRDGASSTDTQYF TGTGCCAGCAGCCCACGATTCCGGGACGGAGCTTCTAGCACAGATACGCAGTATTTT
TRBJ1-2 TRBD1 TRBV4-2 - CASSPGQLPINYGYTF TGTGCCAGCAGCCCGGGACAGCTTCCCATTAACTATGGCTACACCTTC
TRBJ2-1 TRBD2 TRBV24-1 - CATSDERAGVINEQFF TGTGCCACCAGTGATGAGAGAGCGGGAGTGATCAATGAGCAGTTCTTC
TRBJ2-7 - TRBV6-2/TRBV6-3 - CASSYFRAYEQYF TGTGCCAGCAGTTACTTCAGGGCCTACGAGCAGTACTTC
TRBJ2-3 - TRBV7-2 - CASSLGQATDTQYF TGTGCCAGCAGCTTAGGGCAGGCGACAGATACGCAGTATTTT
TRBJ2-1 - TRBV7-6 - CASSLYQEDNEQFF TGTGCCAGCAGCTTATACCAGGAGGACAATGAGCAGTTCTTC
TRBJ2-1 - TRBV20-1 - CSARSWVADNEQFF TGCAGTGCTAGATCTTGGGTGGCGGACAATGAGCAGTTCTTC
TRBJ1-6 TRBD1 TRBV7-9 - CASSPQGGNNSPLHF TGTGCCAGCAGCCCCCAGGGGGGGAATAATTCACCCCTCCACTTT
TRBJ2-3 TRBD2 TRBV5-1 - CASSFHGGATDTQYF TGCGCCAGCAGCTTTCACGGGGGGGCGACAGATACGCAGTATTTT
TRBJ2-3 - TRBV27 - CASSFGQNTDTQYF TGTGCCAGCAGTTTTGGACAGAACACAGATACGCAGTATTTT
TRBJ2-1 TRBD1 TRBV9 - CASSPRTGWSYNEQFF TGTGCCAGCAGCCCTCGGACAGGGTGGTCCTACAATGAGCAGTTCTTC
TRBJ2-7 TRBD1 TRBV4-3 - CASSQGRGLYEQYF TGCGCCAGCAGCCAAGGCAGGGGGTTATACGAGCAGTACTTC
TRBJ2-1 - TRBV20-1 - CSAKLLYNEQFF TGCAGTGCTAAACTCCTGTACAATGAGCAGTTCTTC
TRBJ2-1 - TRBV20-1 once CSARPRGEQFF TGCAGTGCTAGGCCCCGAGGTGAGCAGTTCTTC
TRBJ1-1 - TRBV5-1 - CASSLYPPEGAEAFF TGCGCCAGCAGCTTGTATCCCCCTGAGGGGGCTGAAGCTTTCTTT
TRBJ2-6 - TRBV20-1 - CSASPSSGANVLTF TGCAGTGCTAGTCCTTCCTCTGGGGCCAACGTCCTGACTTTC
TRBJ1-2 - TRBV11-1 - CASSPYRDHGYTF TGTGCCAGCAGCCCATACAGGGACCATGGCTACACCTTC
TRBJ2-6 - TRBV20-1 - CSASSLSEANVLTF TGCAGTGCTAGCTCCCTTTCGGAGGCCAACGTCCTGACTTTC
TRBJ2-5 - TRBV20-1 - CSARGRGAGETQYF TGCAGTGCTAGAGGCCGCGGGGCGGGCGAGACCCAGTACTTC